Each of the 14 T cell receptor beta chains below was sequenced from the same sample in a study of tumor-infiltrating lymphocytes in primary liver carcinoma. From unsorted bulk tissue weighing 20-30 mg, DNA and RNA were co-extracted. With a constant-region primer, TCR beta cDNA was made from about 0.5 ug of total RNA. The TCR beta library was amplified through three nested multiplex PCR rounds in a modified ARM-PCR procedure. Researchers ran the first two PCR rounds for around 10 cycles each with TRBV1-TRBV30 forward primers and a C-beta reverse primer. MiXCR was run by TCRdb on the multiplex PCR reads, yielding one entry per CDR3 protein. Among about 96,000 distinct CDR3 sequences listed, roughly 70% were seen once. What was sequenced was tumor-adjacent normal liver tissue. All receptors come from a man aged 40-50 years with primary liver carcinoma and hepatitis B virus infection.

This clonotype was seen at least ten times. J is TRBJ2-7 and V is TRBV6-1; D not certain. Germline-derived CDR1 and CDR2 are MNHNS and SASEGT. There are 13 residues in the CDR3. V dropped 10 bases and J dropped 0 bases, with 13 bases sitting between them. The CDR3: CATGTSLSYEQYF. CDR3 nucleotide sequence: TGTGCCACAGGCACGTCCCTCTCCTACGAGCAGTACTTC.

The chain is built from TRBV19 and TRBJ1-2; tentative D call: TRBD1 (5 bases). The germline V gene encodes CDR1 LNHDA and CDR2 SQIVND (reference sequence). The CDR3 extends over 15 amino acids. The ends were cut back, 5 bases at V and 2 bases at J, with 15 bases in the middle. Written as DNA, the CDR3 is TGTGCCAGTAGTCCCCATCAGGGCACCAACTATGGCTACACCTTC. It encodes CASSPHQGTNYGYTF.

This clonotype was seen only a few times. The chain links TRBV20-1 to TRBJ2-7; a weak D match, TRBD1 (6 bases). The CDR3 totals 12 residues. V lost 6 bases, J lost 5 bases, and 14 bases lay in between. Germline CDR1 reads DFQATT; CDR2 reads SNEGSKA (reference sequence). CDR3 in amino acids: CSARQGLDEQYF. CDR3 DNA sequence: TGCAGTGCCCGTCAGGGGCTAGACGAGCAGTACTTC.

The V call is TRBV28, the J call TRBJ1-2; D is unresolved. Trimming removed 2 bases at V and 7 bases at J, with 11 bases between. The CDR3 has 13 residues. Per the germline V gene, CDR1 is MDHEN and CDR2 is SYDVKM. CDR3 DNA: TGTGCCAGCAGTTTAAGGAGCCTGAGTGGCTACACCTTC. Its protein is CASSLRSLSGYTF.

Concerning this clonotype: The missing conserved phenylalanine or tryptophan at the end of this CDR3 makes a read error likely. V is TRBV11-2 and J is TRBJ2-5, with D possibly TRBD1 on 6 matching bases. This CDR3 has 14 amino acids. The germline V gene has CDR1 SGHAT and CDR2 FQNNGV. The CDR3 is CASSLGDTREAQYL. In DNA, the CDR3 is TGTGCCAGCAGCTTAGGGGACACGCGAGAGGCCCAGTACCTC.

With regard to this clonotype: Germline is not matched at one junction end, which may reflect a read error. This chain links TRBV11-1 with TRBJ2-7, with 8 bases identical to TRBD2. This CDR3 region has 14 residues. CDR1 and CDR2 from the germline V gene are SGHAT and FQDESV (reference sequence). CDR3 region: CASSPDSGRYGQYF. The DNA of the CDR3 is TGTGCCAGCAGCCCTGACAGCGGGAGATACGGGCAGTACTTC.

This clonotype has ten or more counts. The CDR3 sequence is CASSEGTDSNQPQHF. DNA for the CDR3: TGTGCCAGCAGTGAAGGGACAGATAGCAATCAGCCCCAGCATTTT. J is TRBJ1-5 and V is TRBV6-1; perhaps TRBD1 as D (6 bases). The CDR3 spans 15 residues. V lost 1 base, J lost 0 bases, and 7 bases lay in between. In germline, CDR1 is MNHNS, CDR2 SASEGT.

Note on this clonotype: Possible read error: a much larger clone is one base away. This CDR3 is missing its conserved last phenylalanine or tryptophan, likely due to a read error. The V and J genes are TRBV12-3 or TRBV12-4 and TRBJ2-1, with 8 nucleotides matching TRBD1. With 6 bases clipped from V and 11 bases from J, the junction kept 15 bases outside the gene matches. The CDR3 is made up of 15 amino acids. The CDR3 nucleotides are TGTGCCAGCAGCCCTGGGACAGGTGTAGGGGGTAAGCAGTTCATC. Protein sequence: CASSPGTGVGGKQFI.

The V gene is TRBV5-1, the J gene TRBJ2-5; D might be TRBD2 (6 bases). CDR1 and CDR2 (germline): SGHRS, YFSETQ. The CDR3 totals 14 residues. V lost 4 bases and J 4 bases, leaving 14 bases between the germline ends. The CDR3 loop is CASSPGEARETQYF. The CDR3 DNA reads as TGCGCCAGCAGCCCGGGAGAGGCTAGAGAGACCCAGTACTTC.

Remarks on this clonotype: A read error may explain this, as a much larger clone is one base away. This CDR3 is missing its conserved last phenylalanine or tryptophan, likely due to a read error. The V gene is TRBV11-1, the J gene TRBJ2-7, with 7 nucleotides matching TRBD1. CDR3 length: 14 residues. Germline CDR1 is SGHAT and CDR2 is FQDESV (reference sequence). The CDR3 loop reads CASSFGTVGYVQYL. CDR3 in DNA: TGTGCCAGCAGCTTTGGGACAGTTGGCTACGTGCAGTACCTC.

The chain links TRBV11-2 to TRBJ2-2, with 9 bases aligning to TRBD1. V lost 7 bases and J lost 10; bases outside the gene matches: 19. The germline CDR1 and CDR2 sequences are SGHAT and FQNNGV. The CDR3 consists of 17 residues. CDR3 DNA: TGTGCCAGCAACTTTGATCGGGACAGGGTCGGCATCGAGGAGCTGTTTTTT. This gives the protein CASNFDRDRVGIEELFF.

Note on this clonotype: A much larger clone differs from this one at a single base, so this may be a read error. The V gene is TRBV5-4, the J gene TRBJ2-5, with D maybe TRBD2 (5 bases). CDR3 length: 13 residues. Germline values: CDR1 SGHNT, CDR2 YYREEE (reference sequence). The V end lost 0 bases, the J end lost 4 bases, and 7 bases lay between the germline ends. DNA of the CDR3: TGTGCCAGCAGCTTGGAGAGGGCAGAGACCCAGTACTTC. This codes for CASSLERAETQYF.

The sample holds a few counts of this clonotype. The chain carries TRBV5-1 and TRBJ1-4; 7 bases map to TRBD1. V trimming: 2 bases; J trimming: 3 bases; junction bases outside the gene matches: 7. The CDR3 totals 16 residues. Germline values: CDR1 SGHRS, CDR2 YFSETQ. The CDR3 loop reads CASSLQGSRANEKLFF. CDR3 DNA: TGCGCCAGCAGCTTACAGGGGAGTAGGGCTAATGAAAAACTGTTTTTT.

This clonotype was picked up one time. The V and J genes are TRBV28 and TRBJ1-1; 8 nucleotides match TRBD1. CDR3 length: 17 residues. The germline gives CDR1 MDHEN, CDR2 SYDVKM. The junction had 12 bases not matched to a gene; V was cut back by 6 bases and J by 0 bases. The CDR3 loop is CASSRHGQGALNTEAFF. The CDR3 nucleotides read TGTGCCAGCAGCCGACACGGACAGGGAGCGCTGAACACTGAAGCTTTCTTT.